Below are 25 T cell receptor beta chains sequenced from a single sample in a study of technical replicates of blood from several donors. Generated by immunoSEQ multiplex PCR, the TCRdb table keeps only in-frame clones and is missing some. The data contain approximately 81,000 clones, under 96% of them singletons. The sequenced sample was T cells isolated from PBMCs. These receptors were taken from a human donor in good health.

The chain employs TRBV19 and TRBJ2-7; D might be TRBD1 (5 bases). CDR1 and CDR2 from the germline V gene are LNHDA and SQIVND (reference sequence). The germline V and J ends were trimmed by 3 bases and 5 bases, with 8 bases remaining between them. The CDR3 sequence is 12 residues long. CDR3 region: CASSMWGHEQYF. CDR3 nucleotide sequence: TGTGCCAGTAGTATGTGGGGCCACGAGCAGTACTTC. The variable domain in full, completed from reference TRBV19 and TRBJ2-7, reads DGGITQSPKYLFRKEGQNVTLSCEQNLNHDAMYWYRQDPGQGLRLIYYSQIVNDFQKGDIAEGYSVSREKKESFPLTVTSAQKNPTAFYLCASSMWGHEQYFGPGTRLTVT.

V usage is TRBV11-2 and J usage is TRBJ2-1, with a possible D match to TRBD1 (5 bases). CDR1 and CDR2 (germline): SGHAT, FQNNGV. V was pared by 4 bases and J by 3 bases, with 19 bases between. This CDR3 spans 17 amino acids. In nucleotides, the CDR3 is TGTGCCAGCAGCTCCGGCTATGACAGTCCTATCTACAATGAGCAGTTCTTC. This sequence encodes CASSSGYDSPIYNEQFF.

The chain couples TRBV7-6 to TRBJ1-5; the match to TRBD1 covers 7 bases. The CDR3 totals 13 residues. The trim removed 4 bases at V and 7 bases at J, leaving 4 bases unmatched. Looked up from germline, CDR1 is SGHVS and CDR2 is FNYEAQ. CDR3 DNA: TGTGCCAGCAGCTCCGCACAGGGGCAGCCCCAGCATTTT. Translating it yields CASSSAQGQPQHF.

This chain uses TRBV2 with TRBJ2-7; TRBD2 aligns across 7 bases. The junction had 1 base not matched to a gene; V was cut back by 4 bases and J by 4 bases. CDR1 and CDR2 (germline): SNHLY, FYNNEI. This CDR3 contains 12 residues. As DNA, the CDR3 is TGTGCCAGCAGTGCCGGGGGGTACGAGCAGTACTTC. Translated: CASSAGGYEQYF.

This rearrangement joins TRBV15 to TRBJ2-7; D gene uncertain. Germline assignment: CDR1 LNHNV and CDR2 YYDKDF (reference sequence). The ends were cut back, 5 bases at V and 5 bases at J, with 10 bases in the middle. CDR3 length: 12 residues. CDR3 amino acids: CATSVDEDEQYF. The DNA for the CDR3 is TGTGCCACCAGCGTAGACGAGGACGAGCAGTACTTC. Based on the CDR3 plus reference TRBV15 and TRBJ2-7, the full variable domain is DAMVIQNPRYQVTQFGKPVTLSCSQTLNHNVMYWYQQKSSQAPKLLFHYYDKDFNNEADTPDNFQSRRPNTSFCFLDIRSPGLGDTAMYLCATSVDEDEQYFGPGTRLTVT.

The rearrangement uses TRBV5-6 and TRBJ1-2; D perhaps matches TRBD1 (5 bases). Germline lookup yields CDR1 SGHDT and CDR2 YYEEEE. CDR3 length equals 15 residues. Trimming removed 4 bases at V and 4 bases at J, with 17 bases between. CDR3 amino acids: CASSPLGLDLYGYTF. CDR3 coding DNA: TGTGCCAGCAGCCCCCTGGGGCTAGACCTCTATGGCTACACCTTC.

This clone was detected once. The genes are TRBV19 and TRBJ2-7, with unresolved D. The CDR3 extends over 14 amino acids. Trimming took 2 bases from V and 0 from J, leaving 8 bases between them. Germline V gives CDR1 LNHDA, CDR2 SQIVND (reference sequence). The CDR3 region has the DNA TGTGCCAGTAGTATACAGTCTGCCTCCTACGAGCAGTACTTC. Its protein product is CASSIQSASYEQYF.

Only one count was recorded for this clone. The chain links TRBV6-1 to TRBJ1-2; the D gene is possibly TRBD1 (6 bases). The V end lost 0 bases, the J end lost 8 bases, and 19 bases lay between the germline ends. This CDR3 contains 16 residues. Germline CDR1 is MNHNS and CDR2 is SASEGT. CDR3 DNA: TGTGCCAGCAGTGAAGCCGGCGGACTTACAGGGCTCGGCTACACCTTC. Its protein product is CASSEAGGLTGLGYTF.

The chain joins TRBV6-5 to TRBJ1-1, with 8 positions matching TRBD1. Per germline, CDR1 MNHEY and CDR2 SVGAGI. The V gene end was trimmed by 7 bases and the J gene end by 1 base; junction bases not matched to a gene: 5. The CDR3 covers 14 residues. CDR3 DNA sequence: TGTGCCAGCAACCTGGACAGGGAGAACACTGAAGCTTTCTTT. Translated: CASNLDRENTEAFF.

The chain combines TRBV6-1 with TRBJ2-1, with TRBD1 identical over 9 bases. The CDR3 contains 18 residues. V was clipped by 2 bases and J by 7 bases; unmatched bases: 15. Germline lookup yields CDR1 MNHNS and CDR2 SASEGT. The CDR3 DNA reads as TGTGCCAGCAGTGAATGGGGACAGGGAAGGGTTTCAGGGAATGAGCAGTTCTTC. Its protein is CASSEWGQGRVSGNEQFF.

The chain is built from TRBV19 and TRBJ1-1; D might be TRBD1 (5 bases). The V end lost 7 bases, the J end lost 0 bases, and 9 bases lay between the germline ends. This CDR3 spans 13 amino acids. Per germline, CDR1 LNHDA and CDR2 SQIVND (reference sequence). CDR3 amino acids: CASTRVMNTEAFF. In DNA form, the CDR3 reads TGTGCCAGTACCAGGGTCATGAACACTGAAGCTTTCTTT. Combining the CDR3 with reference TRBV19 and TRBJ1-1 gives the whole variable domain DGGITQSPKYLFRKEGQNVTLSCEQNLNHDAMYWYRQDPGQGLRLIYYSQIVNDFQKGDIAEGYSVSREKKESFPLTVTSAQKNPTAFYLCASTRVMNTEAFFGQGTRLTVV.

This chain joins TRBV2 and TRBJ2-7; TRBD2 is a possible D gene (6 bases). Per germline, CDR1 SNHLY and CDR2 FYNNEI. Trimming took off 11 bases at V and 4 bases at J, with 15 bases between the two ends. The CDR3 length is 12 residues. The chain's CDR3 is CASRGTAYEQYF. The CDR3 bases are TGTGCCTCACGGGGGACTGCGTACGAGCAGTACTTC.

CDR3 sequence: CASSLTGTGYGYTF. DNA of the CDR3: TGTGCCAGCAGCCTGACCGGGACAGGGTATGGCTACACCTTC. The chain employs TRBV11-3 and TRBJ1-2; TRBD1 matches at 9 bases. Per the germline V gene, CDR1 is SGHNT and CDR2 is YENEEA. V shed 5 bases and J 5 bases; nucleotides not matched to a gene: 6. The CDR3 contains 14 residues.

This chain joins TRBV6-5 and TRBJ1-4, with D possibly TRBD1 on 6 matching bases. V was trimmed by 2 bases and J by 3 bases, leaving 13 bases between them. CDR1 is MNHEY and CDR2 is SVGAGI in the germline V gene. The CDR3 has 16 amino acids. The CDR3 DNA reads TGTGCCAGCAGTTACACCCCGACAGGTCCTAATGAAAAACTGTTTTTT. This codes for CASSYTPTGPNEKLFF.

This clone occurred once. This chain uses TRBV5-1 with TRBJ2-3; 9 bases match TRBD1. The length of the CDR3 is 16 residues. V shed 0 bases and J 3 bases; nucleotides not matched to a gene: 5. Germline-derived CDR1 and CDR2 are SGHRS and YFSETQ. CDR3 coding DNA: TGCGCCAGCAGCTTGGGGACAGGACAGGGGACAGATACGCAGTATTTT. Its translation: CASSLGTGQGTDTQYF. Supplemented by reference TRBV5-1 and TRBJ2-3, the full variable domain reads KAGVTQTPRYLIKTRGQQVTLSCSPISGHRSVSWYQQTPGQGLQFLFEYFSETQRNKGNFPGRFSGRQFSNSRSEMNVSTLELGDSALYLCASSLGTGQGTDTQYFGPGTRLTVL.

This clone was recorded once. V gene TRBV4-2 combines with J gene TRBJ2-3; 10 bases match TRBD2. The CDR3 spans 17 residues. V lost 1 base and J lost 4; bases outside the gene matches: 8. Germline CDR1 is LGHNA and CDR2 is YNFKEQ. CDR3 region: CASSQGLAGVSADTQYF. CDR3 in DNA: TGTGCCAGCAGCCAAGGGCTAGCGGGAGTATCAGCAGATACGCAGTATTTT.

The chain recombines TRBV6-1 with TRBJ1-1, with 9 bases that match TRBD1. Trimming took 8 bases from V and 2 from J; bases not matched to a gene: 3. CDR1 is MNHNS, CDR2 SASEGT, per germline. The CDR3 spans 13 residues. The CDR3 here is CASGGQGNTEAFF. CDR3 DNA: TGTGCCAGCGGGGGACAGGGAAACACTGAAGCTTTCTTT.

V gene TRBV5-1 combines with J gene TRBJ2-4; a weak D match, TRBD2 (6 bases). The CDR3 is 14 residues long. Germline V gives CDR1 SGHRS, CDR2 YFSETQ. Trimming removed 0 bases from V and 5 bases from J, with 9 bases in between. The CDR3 loop is CASSLGGDENIQYF. The CDR3 DNA reads as TGCGCCAGCAGCTTGGGCGGGGACGAAAACATTCAGTACTTC.

In this sample, this clone turned up once. The chain uses TRBV5-1 and TRBJ1-2; weak D call: TRBD1 (5 bases). The CDR3 spans 12 residues. Germline CDR1 SGHRS, CDR2 YFSETQ. V was clipped by 3 bases and J by 4 bases, with 7 bases between them. The CDR3 sequence is CASSYTGYGYTF. The CDR3 DNA reads TGCGCCAGCAGCTATACAGGCTATGGCTACACCTTC.

The V and J genes are TRBV7-9 and TRBJ2-2, with 11 bases that match TRBD1. Germline-derived CDR1 and CDR2 are SEHNR and FQNEAQ (reference sequence). With 3 bases clipped from V and 5 bases from J, the junction kept 8 bases outside the gene matches. The CDR3 is 17 amino acids. The CDR3 loop reads CASSLRPGQGETGELFF. The CDR3, as DNA: TGTGCCAGCAGCTTGCGACCGGGACAGGGGGAGACCGGGGAGCTGTTTTTT.

This chain links TRBV10-3 with TRBJ1-2; possibly TRBD1 for D (5 bases). Trimming removed 2 bases at V and 4 bases at J, with 14 bases between. The CDR3 contains 15 residues. The germline gives CDR1 ENHRY, CDR2 SYGVKD. In nucleotides, the CDR3 is TGTGCCATCAGTGAGCCCGACTCGACAGTCTATGGCTACACCTTC. Protein product: CAISEPDSTVYGYTF.

The rearrangement links TRBV11-2 to TRBJ2-7, with TRBD2 as a possible D gene (7 bases). Germline V gives CDR1 SGHAT, CDR2 FQNNGV. V lost 5 bases, J lost 4 bases, and 21 bases lay in between. There are 16 residues in the CDR3. The CDR3 nucleotides are TGTGCCAGCAGCCTCGAAGGGGGGACTATATTTTACGAGCAGTACTTC. Amino acids: CASSLEGGTIFYEQYF.

This chain links TRBV29-1 with TRBJ1-1, with no clear D. Trimming cost V 6 bases and J 2 bases, with 13 bases left between them. Germline lookup yields CDR1 SQVTM and CDR2 ANQGSEA. This CDR3 spans 13 amino acids. CDR3 bases: TGCAGCGTCCAGGACGGACTAAACACTGAAGCTTTCTTT. It yields the protein CSVQDGLNTEAFF.

The V gene is TRBV7-9, the J gene TRBJ1-2; a possible D gene is TRBD1 (6 bases). Germline CDR1 reads SEHNR; CDR2 reads FQNEAQ (reference sequence). Trimming left V 1 base short and J 4 bases short, with 16 bases between. This CDR3 has 16 residues. Written as DNA, the CDR3 is TGTGCCAGCAGCTTAGGGGCTACAGGGTCTCCCTATGGCTACACCTTC. The encoded protein is CASSLGATGSPYGYTF.

J is TRBJ2-5 and V is TRBV10-3; 11 bases align to TRBD2. Germline trimming cut 6 bases from V and 5 bases from J; bases unmatched to any gene: 5. The CDR3 sequence is 14 residues long. Germline CDR1 ENHRY, CDR2 SYGVKD. CDR3 sequence: CAIRTTSGSETQYF. CDR3 nucleotides: TGTGCCATCAGGACAACTAGCGGGAGCGAGACCCAGTACTTC.